A selection of T cell receptor beta chains follows, all from one sample in a study of blood T cell repertoires in COVID-19. Libraries were prepared by immunoSEQ multiplex PCR; TCRdb keeps only in-frame clonotypes and omits some of them. The top ten clones hold 15% to 20% of a sample with some 28,000 clones, approximately 87% of them seen once. Sequencing was performed on peripheral blood. These receptors all come from a man aged 70-80 years with active COVID-19. Each CDR3 is given with its conserved first and last residue. A D gene is named only where the DNA matches it firmly. Size is omitted from some rows. Given values are once, few, many or a class for expanded clones.

>TRBV28|TRBD1|-|TRBJ2-1
TGTGCCAGCAGTTCCGGGACAGGGATGATCAATGAGCAGTTCTTC
CASSSGTGMINEQFF
>TRBV5-1|TRBD1|-|TRBJ2-3
TGCGCCAGCAGCTTGGTGAGACAGGGGAACACAGATACGCAGTATTTT
CASSLVRQGNTDTQYF
>TRBV12-2|-|-|TRBJ2-6
TGTGCAAGTCGCCTATCTGGGGCCAACGTCCTGACTTTC
CASRLSGANVLTF
>TRBV21-1|-|few|TRBJ1-5
TGTGCCTACTGCAGGGAGGAACAGCCCCAGCATTTT
CAYCREEQPQHF
>TRBV11-2|TRBD2|few|TRBJ2-7
TGTGCCAGCAGCTTAGACCCGGGGGGGGCCTACGAGCAGTACTTC
CASSLDPGGAYEQYF
>TRBV5-1|TRBD1|-|TRBJ2-5
TGCGCCAGCACTCCTACAGGGGGCCAAGAGACCCAGTACTTC
CASTPTGGQETQYF
>TRBV7-9|TRBD1|once|TRBJ2-1
TGTGCCAGCAGCCCTCGGACAGGGGAAACCTACAATGAGCAGTTCTTC
CASSPRTGETYNEQFF
>TRBV5-8|-|-|TRBJ2-3
TGTGCCAGCAGTTCTACAGGGCGGGGGAGCACAGATACGCAGTATTTT
CASSSTGRGSTDTQYF
>TRBV30|-|-|TRBJ1-2
TGTGCCTGGGACCGTGGAGGGTCCGGCTACACCTTC
CAWDRGGSGYTF
>TRBV6-5|TRBD1|-|TRBJ1-5
TGTGCCAGCAATCCGGACAGGCCAAATCAGCCCCAGCATTTT
CASNPDRPNQPQHF
>TRBV5-1|TRBD1|-|TRBJ1-1
TGCGCCAGCAGCCGGGACAGGGAAGCTTTCTTT
CASSRDREAFF
>TRBV28|-|-|TRBJ2-3
TGTGCCAGCAGTTCCTCAGATACGCAGTATTTT
CASSSSDTQYF
>TRBV12-5|TRBD2|-|TRBJ2-3
TGTGCTAGTGGTTTGGGACTAGCGGGGGACACAGATACGCAGTATTTT
CASGLGLAGDTDTQYF
>TRBV5-1|-|-|TRBJ2-3
TGCGCCAGCAGCTTGGAAGGTCAGACTATACTGGGCACAGATACGCAGTATTTT
CASSLEGQTILGTDTQYF
>TRBV6-5|TRBD1|-|TRBJ1-1
TGTGCCACCAAGAGACAGGGGAACACTGAAGCTTTCTTT
CATKRQGNTEAFF
>TRBV15|TRBD1|-|TRBJ2-7
TGTGCCACCAGCAGAGATATGCACAGGGGGACCGAGCAGTACTTC
CATSRDMHRGTEQYF
>TRBV7-2|TRBD1|-|TRBJ2-1
TGTGCCAGCAGCCGGGACAGCTCCTACAATGAGCAGTTCTTC
CASSRDSSYNEQFF
>TRBV9|-|few|TRBJ2-7
TGTGCCAGCAGCGTAGGCTCCGGAGACAGGCCTTCCTACGAGCAGTACTTC
CASSVGSGDRPSYEQYF
>TRBV6-5|TRBD2|-|TRBJ2-2
TGTGCCAGCAAGGTGACTAGCGCGAACACCGGGGAGCTGTTTTTT
CASKVTSANTGELFF
>TRBV6-6|TRBD1|-|TRBJ1-4
TGTGCCAGCAGAAACACGGGACAGGGGAATGAAAAACTGTTTTTT
CASRNTGQGNEKLFF
>TRBV9|-|-|TRBJ1-2
TGTGCCAGCAGCGTAGTCGGGGACTATGGCTACACCTTC
CASSVVGDYGYTF
>TRBV28|-|-|TRBJ2-5
TGTGCCAGCAGTCCCCCCCTGCAAGAGACCCAGTACTTC
CASSPPLQETQYF
>TRBV19|-|-|TRBJ2-2
TGTGCCAGTAGTATAGGACTACGCGGGGGCAGGGAGCTGTTTTTT
CASSIGLRGGRELFF
>TRBV6-5|-|-|TRBJ1-2
TGTGCCAGCAGTTACGGGGGCAGTGGCTATGGCTACACCTTC
CASSYGGSGYGYTF
>TRBV14|TRBD2|-|TRBJ2-7
TGTGCCAGCAGCCCGCCCCACCTAGCGGGGGCCCTACCCTACGAGCAGTACTTC
CASSPPHLAGALPYEQYF
>TRBV12-3/TRBV12-4|-|-|TRBJ2-5
TGTGCCAGCAGTTTTTCGGAGACCCAGTACTTC
CASSFSETQYF
>TRBV12-3/TRBV12-4|TRBD2|-|TRBJ2-3
TGTGCCAGCAGAGGACTAGCGACAACCCAGGGGTGG
CASRGLATTQGW
>TRBV6-2/TRBV6-3|TRBD1|-|TRBJ2-2
TGTGCCAGCAGCCGCTGGGTCCTACCGGGACAGGGGACGAACACCGGGGAGCTGTTTTTT
CASSRWVLPGQGTNTGELFF
>TRBV18|-|few|TRBJ1-3
TGTGCCAGCTCACCACCGGCACCCTCTGGAAACACCATATATTTT
CASSPPAPSGNTIYF
>TRBV7-6|-|-|TRBJ2-2
TGTGCCAGCAGCCCCCTACCGGTGGGGACTTCTGCCGGGGAGCTGTTTTTT
CASSPLPVGTSAGELFF
>TRBV4-3|TRBD2|-|TRBJ2-1
TGCGCCAGCAGCCAAGGACTAGCGGGGGGTCATGAGCAGTTCTTC
CASSQGLAGGHEQFF
>TRBV6-4|TRBD1|-|TRBJ2-1
TGTGCCAGCAGTGACGGGACAGGGCAGGAATACAATGAGCAGTTCTTC
CASSDGTGQEYNEQFF
>TRBV29-1|TRBD2|-|TRBJ2-1
TGCAGCGTTGCAGAGCGGGGGGCGAGGGAGCAGTTCTTC
CSVAERGAREQFF
>TRBV13|-|-|TRBJ2-2
TGTGCCAGCAGCTTTGTACGGTCGAACACCGGGGAGCTGTTTTTT
CASSFVRSNTGELFF
>TRBV30|TRBD1|-|TRBJ1-6
TGTGCCTGGAGTGTACGACAGGGAACCACCATGGGAAGATCAGCCCTCCACTTT
CAWSVRQGTTMGRSALHF
>TRBV5-1|TRBD1|many|TRBJ2-7
TGCGCCAGCAGCATCACCGGGACAGGATCCGAGCAGTACTTC
CASSITGTGSEQYF
>TRBV7-8|-|-|TRBJ2-3
TGTGCCAGCAGCCCCTCCGGCGGGGCGTGGTTAGATACGCAGTATTTT
CASSPSGGAWLDTQYF
>TRBV5-4|-|-|TRBJ1-1
TGTGCCAGCAGCTTGGTATCGTTAGGGGTAATGGAAGCTTTCTTT
CASSLVSLGVMEAFF
>TRBV6-2/TRBV6-3|TRBD2|-|TRBJ2-7
TGTGCCAGCAGCCTTAGCGGGGGGGCCTACGAGCAGTACTTC
CASSLSGGAYEQYF
>TRBV9|-|-|TRBJ1-1
TGTGCCAGCAGCGGACACCTGAACACTGAAGCTTTCTTT
CASSGHLNTEAFF
>TRBV4-1|TRBD1|-|TRBJ2-6
TGCGCCAGCAGCCAATTGCCAGGGGGTTTCTCTGGGGCCAACGTCCTGACTTTC
CASSQLPGGFSGANVLTF
>TRBV11-2|-|-|TRBJ2-6
TGTGCCAGCAGCCCAATGAGGTTAGACGTCCTGACTTTC
CASSPMRLDVLTF
>TRBV9|-|-|TRBJ1-2
TGTGCCAGCAGCGACGAGAGCTCTAACTATGGCTACACCTTC
CASSDESSNYGYTF
>TRBV4-1|-|-|TRBJ2-7
TGCGCCAGCAGCCAAGAATGGCTTCAGGTTTCCTACGAGCAGTACTTC
CASSQEWLQVSYEQYF
>TRBV28|TRBD2|-|TRBJ2-2
TGTGCCAGCTGGACTAGCGGGGCAGACACCGGGGAGCTGTTTTTT
CASWTSGADTGELFF
>TRBV7-9|-|-|TRBJ1-2
TGTGCCAGCAGCCCCGGGGGTGGGCAGAAGACTGGCTACACCTTC
CASSPGGGQKTGYTF
>TRBV18|TRBD1|-|TRBJ2-7
TGTGCCAGCTCACCTAGGACAGGGGTTGGCTACGAGCAGTACTTC
CASSPRTGVGYEQYF
>TRBV30|TRBD2|-|TRBJ2-1
TGTGCCTGGAGTGTTCTAAGCGGGGGGGCCGCCAATGAGCAGTTCTTC
CAWSVLSGGAANEQFF
>TRBV30|-|-|TRBJ2-4
TGTGCCTGGAGTGTCCAAGGGGGAATAAACATTCAGTACTTC
CAWSVQGGINIQYF
>TRBV15|TRBD1|-|TRBJ2-7
TGTGCCACCAGCAGCGGGACAGAAGAGCAGTACTTC
CATSSGTEEQYF
>TRBV3-1/TRBV3-2|TRBD1|-|TRBJ1-1
TGTGCCAGCAGCCGACGAGGGGGACAGTACACTGAAGCTTTCTTT
CASSRRGGQYTEAFF
>TRBV6-6|TRBD1|-|TRBJ1-6
TGTACCAGCAGTTCCGGCGGGACAGGGGGTCCTTCACCCCTCCACTTT
CTSSSGGTGGPSPLHF
>TRBV7-3|TRBD1|-|TRBJ1-2
TGTGCCAGCAGCCCTGAGACAGGGTTGGTTGATGGCTACACCTTC
CASSPETGLVDGYTF